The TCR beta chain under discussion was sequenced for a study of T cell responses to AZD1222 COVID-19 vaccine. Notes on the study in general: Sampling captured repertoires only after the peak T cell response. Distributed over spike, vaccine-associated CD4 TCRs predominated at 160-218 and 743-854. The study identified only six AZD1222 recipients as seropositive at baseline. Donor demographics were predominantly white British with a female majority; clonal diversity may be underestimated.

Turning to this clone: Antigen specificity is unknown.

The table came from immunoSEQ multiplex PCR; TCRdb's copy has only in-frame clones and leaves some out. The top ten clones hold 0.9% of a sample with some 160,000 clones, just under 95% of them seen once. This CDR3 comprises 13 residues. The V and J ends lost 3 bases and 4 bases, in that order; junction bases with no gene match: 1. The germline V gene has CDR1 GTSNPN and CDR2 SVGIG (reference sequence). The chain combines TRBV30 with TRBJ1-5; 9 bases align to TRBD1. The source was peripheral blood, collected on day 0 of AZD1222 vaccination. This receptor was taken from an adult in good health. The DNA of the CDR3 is TGTGCCTGGAGGACAGGGGGAAATCAGCCCCAGCATTTT. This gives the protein CAWRTGGNQPQHF.